These T cell receptor beta chains were read from a single sample in a study of CD8 T cells in Susac syndrome. TCRdb reprocessed the immunoSEQ multiplex PCR reads via MiXCR and lists one record per CDR3 protein. The table records about 190,000 distinct CDR3 sequences, almost 96% of them present only once. The specimen was CD4+ T cells from PBMCs. These receptors came from a human donor with Susac syndrome. The CDR3 runs from the conserved cysteine through the conserved F or W. Fields, in order: V gene, CDR3 length, clone size, D gene, J gene, CDR3 DNA, CDR3 protein. The D gene is left open where the match is weak. Expanded clones get a size class; other rows say once, few or many, or leave the size out.

TRBV30	14	NA	TRBD1	TRBJ1-2	TGTGCCTGGAGTGTAGACAGGGGAGTGAGTGGCTACACCTTC	CAWSVDRGVSGYTF
TRBV18	14	NA	NA	TRBJ2-7	TGTGCCAGCTCACCTACCGGTCTTCCCGCCGAGCAGTACTTC	CASSPTGLPAEQYF
TRBV29-1	12	NA	TRBD1	TRBJ2-7	TGCAGCGTCGGTGGACAGGGGTGGGAGCAGTACTTC	CSVGGQGWEQYF
TRBV6-5	15	once	TRBD1	TRBJ2-4	TGTGCCAGCAGGCGCACAGGACAGGGGGGGAACATTCAGTACTTC	CASRRTGQGGNIQYF
TRBV5-1	17	NA	NA	TRBJ1-6	TGCGCCAGCAGCTTAGTCTTCGAACCGGGTCCTAATTCACCCCTCCACTTT	CASSLVFEPGPNSPLHF
TRBV10-2	12	NA	NA	TRBJ1-1	TGCGCCAGCAGTGAGTCGGCGACCCAAGCTTTCTTT	CASSESATQAFF
TRBV5-6	13	NA	NA	TRBJ1-5	TGTGCCAGCAGCTTGGCTGTGGGTCAGCCCCAGCATTTT	CASSLAVGQPQHF
TRBV28	14	NA	NA	TRBJ1-2	TGTGCCAGCGCCAACGGGGAAGCTAACTATGGCTACACCTTC	CASANGEANYGYTF
TRBV20-1	14	NA	NA	TRBJ2-2	TGCAGTGCTACAGGGGATGGGCCCACCGGGGAGCTGTTTTTT	CSATGDGPTGELFF
TRBV15	14	NA	NA	TRBJ1-1	TGTGCCACCAGCAGGGGACACGGGAACACTGAAGCTTTCTTT	CATSRGHGNTEAFF
TRBV28	15	NA	TRBD2	TRBJ2-1	TGTGCCAGCAGTGTCCCTGCGGGGGGCAACAATGAGCAGTTCTTC	CASSVPAGGNNEQFF
TRBV7-2	14	NA	NA	TRBJ1-5	TGTGCCAGCACCCCAAGGGGAGGGCCGGGGCCCCAGCATTTT	CASTPRGGPGPQHF
TRBV6-6	14	once	TRBD1	TRBJ2-1	TGTGCCAGCAGCAAGGGGGCGGGCGACAATGAGCAGTTCTTC	CASSKGAGDNEQFF
TRBV2	13	NA	NA	TRBJ1-2	TGTGCCAGCAGTGACTACGGGAACTATGGCTACACCTTC	CASSDYGNYGYTF
TRBV29-1	14	NA	TRBD1	TRBJ1-5	TGCAGCGTTGGGGCAGGGGGCATCAATCAGCCCCAGCATTTT	CSVGAGGINQPQHF
TRBV30	16	NA	TRBD2	TRBJ2-3	TGTGCCTGGAGTATTCGGATAGCGGGGGGAGTCGATACGCAGTATTTT	CAWSIRIAGGVDTQYF
TRBV20-1	14	NA	TRBD2	TRBJ2-7	TGCAGTGCGAGTATAGCGGGACCCCGCTACGAGCAGTACTTC	CSASIAGPRYEQYF
TRBV20-1	14	NA	TRBD2	TRBJ2-3	TGCAGTGCTAGTGGCGGGGGACGCACAGATACGCAGTATTTT	CSASGGGRTDTQYF
TRBV6-2/TRBV6-3	16	NA	TRBD2	TRBJ2-1	TGTGCCAGCAGTTTCCCGACTAGCGGGTGGACCGATGAGCAGTTCTTC	CASSFPTSGWTDEQFF
TRBV12-3/TRBV12-4	14	few	TRBD2	TRBJ2-5	TGTGCCAGCAGTTTAGGGGGGAGGGGAGAGACCCAGTACTTC	CASSLGGRGETQYF
TRBV5-4	13	NA	NA	TRBJ1-2	TGTGCCAGCAACCTGGACACATACTATGGCTACACCTTC	CASNLDTYYGYTF
TRBV30	15	NA	TRBD1	TRBJ2-5	TGTGCCTGGAGTGTAAGCTCAGGGGGCCGAGAGACCCAGTACTTC	CAWSVSSGGRETQYF
TRBV30	17	once	TRBD1	TRBJ1-4	TGTGCCTGGAGTTCCTCCAGGGGGCGCGTAGTTGATGAAAAACTGTTTTTT	CAWSSSRGRVVDEKLFF
TRBV3-1	11	NA	NA	TRBJ2-7	TGTGCCAGCAGCCATTCTGGGGAGCAGTACTTC	CASSHSGEQYF
TRBV12-3/TRBV12-4	15	NA	NA	TRBJ2-7	TGTGCCAGCAGTTTAGCGCTCGGACAGCACTACGAGCAGTACTTC	CASSLALGQHYEQYF
TRBV28	14	NA	TRBD1	TRBJ1-5	TGTGCCAGCAGTTACGACAGGGGGAATCAGCCCCAGCATTTT	CASSYDRGNQPQHF
TRBV29-1	12	once	NA	TRBJ2-7	TGCAGCGTTGTCCTACGGACCCAGGGTCTGTACTTC	CSVVLRTQGLYF
TRBV10-3	16	NA	TRBD1	TRBJ1-1	TGTGCCATCACCCAGATACCGGGACAGTTAAACACTGAAGCTTTCTTT	CAITQIPGQLNTEAFF
TRBV12-3/TRBV12-4	16	NA	TRBD2	TRBJ2-7	TGTGCCAGCAGCCCCCTCCCGCGGGGGGACTCCTACGAGCAGTACTTC	CASSPLPRGDSYEQYF
TRBV7-9	13	NA	NA	TRBJ2-5	TGTGCCAGCAGCTCCGGGGGTAGGGAGACCCAGTACTTC	CASSSGGRETQYF
TRBV24-1	14	NA	NA	TRBJ1-2	TGTGCCACCAGTGATAGCGGGACGGATTATGGCTACACCTTC	CATSDSGTDYGYTF
TRBV5-1	16	NA	NA	TRBJ2-7	TGCGCCAGCAGCTCCAATCCCCCCAGGGACCCCTACGAGCAGTACTTC	CASSSNPPRDPYEQYF
TRBV30	13	NA	NA	TRBJ1-1	TGTGCCTGGAGCCACGGGAGGAACACTGAAGCTTTCTTT	CAWSHGRNTEAFF
TRBV6-5	13	NA	NA	TRBJ2-1	TGTGCCAGCAGGAACAGGGTTTTCGATGAGCAGTTCTTC	CASRNRVFDEQFF
TRBV13	15	NA	NA	TRBJ1-2	TGTGCCAGCAGCTTAGGGCTGGGTGGCAACTATGGCTACACCTTC	CASSLGLGGNYGYTF
TRBV15	14	NA	TRBD1	TRBJ1-6	TGTGCCACCAGCAGAGGAGGGGGCGGTTCACCCCTCCACTTT	CATSRGGGGSPLHF
TRBV20-1	17	NA	TRBD2	TRBJ2-7	TGCAGTGCTCAAAACCGACTAGCGGGGGGGTTGGCGTACGAGCAGTACTTC	CSAQNRLAGGLAYEQYF
TRBV20-1	13	NA	NA	TRBJ1-5	TGCAGTGCTAACTCAGGGGAGGATCAGCCCCAGCATTTT	CSANSGEDQPQHF
TRBV14	15	few	TRBD1	TRBJ2-7	TGTGCCAGCAGCTACAGACAGGGGAGGTCCTACGAGCAGTACTTC	CASSYRQGRSYEQYF
TRBV5-1	15	NA	NA	TRBJ2-1	TGCGCCAGCAGCTGGACCGCCGTCTCCTACAATGAGCAGTTCTTC	CASSWTAVSYNEQFF
TRBV6-5	15	NA	NA	TRBJ2-3	TGTGCCAGCAGTTATAGACAAGTTAGCACAGATACGCAGTATTTT	CASSYRQVSTDTQYF
TRBV20-1	15	NA	NA	TRBJ1-1	TGCAGTGCTAGAGCGCGTAAGGGGTCCGACACTGAAGCTTTCTTT	CSARARKGSDTEAFF
TRBV12-3/TRBV12-4	14	NA	TRBD1	TRBJ1-1	TGTGCCAGCAGTTTACTCGGGACAGTCGGGGAAGCTTTCTTT	CASSLLGTVGEAFF
TRBV20-1	14	NA	NA	TRBJ2-3	TGCAGTGCTAGAGATATCAGGAGCACAGATACGCAGTATTTT	CSARDIRSTDTQYF
TRBV19	14	NA	NA	TRBJ1-2	TGTGCCAGTATGCGACAGGCCACTTCGTATGGCTACACCTTC	CASMRQATSYGYTF
TRBV12-3/TRBV12-4	15	NA	NA	TRBJ1-5	TGTGCCAGCAGTCCTCGGACGGGTAGCAATCAGCCCCAGCATTTT	CASSPRTGSNQPQHF
TRBV4-1	14	NA	NA	TRBJ2-5	TGCGCCAGCAAACCGCCGGGACGAAGAGAGACCCAGTACTTC	CASKPPGRRETQYF